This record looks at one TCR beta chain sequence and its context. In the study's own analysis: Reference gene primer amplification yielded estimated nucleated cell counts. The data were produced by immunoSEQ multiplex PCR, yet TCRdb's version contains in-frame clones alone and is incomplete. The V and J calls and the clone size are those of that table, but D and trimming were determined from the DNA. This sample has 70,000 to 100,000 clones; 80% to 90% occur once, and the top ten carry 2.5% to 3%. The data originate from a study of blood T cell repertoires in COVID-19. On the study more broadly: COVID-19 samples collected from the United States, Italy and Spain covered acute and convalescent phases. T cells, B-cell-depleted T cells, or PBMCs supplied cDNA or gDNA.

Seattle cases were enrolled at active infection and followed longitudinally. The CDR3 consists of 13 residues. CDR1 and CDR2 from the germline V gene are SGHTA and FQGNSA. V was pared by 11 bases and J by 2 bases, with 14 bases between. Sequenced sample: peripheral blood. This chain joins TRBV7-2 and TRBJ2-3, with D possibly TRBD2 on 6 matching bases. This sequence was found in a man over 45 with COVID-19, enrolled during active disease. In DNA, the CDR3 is TGTGCCTCGGAGGGTCCCAACACAGATACGCAGTATTTT. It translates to CASEGPNTDTQYF.